Below are 26 T cell receptor beta chains sequenced from a single sample in a study of T cell repertoires in cytomegalovirus infection (dated by TCRdb to the late 2010s). The reads were generated on an Illumina HiSeq 1500. TCRdb reworked the public reads: Q25 trimming with fastp, MiXCR clone assembly, productive beta chains retained. Identical CDR3 proteins give one entry, which carries the most common genes and DNA. The sample contains some 560,000 distinct CDR3 sequences, 40% of them found a single time. 48% of the sample comes from the top ten. The intended sense of this specimen's treatment or condition label: in vitro stimulation with specific CMV peptide epitopes to enrich CMV-specific T cells. Their recognized antigens are unknown. The material sequenced was cultured PBMCs, taken from culture after CMV antigen stimulation. Receptors originate from a human donor in good health (CMV status not recorded). Some clones in this sample may be carry-over from other donors' samples.

CDR3 nucleotides: TGTGCCATAACCGACAGGGGAAACACTGAAGCTTTCTTT. Its translation is CAITDRGNTEAFF. J is TRBJ1-1 and V is TRBV19, with 8 bases that match TRBD1. With 10 bases clipped from V and 2 bases from J, the junction kept 6 bases outside the gene matches. There are 13 residues in the CDR3. The germline V gene has CDR1 LNHDA and CDR2 SQIVND (reference sequence).

The J gene is TRBJ1-2, the V gene TRBV5-1; 8 bases agree with TRBD1. The CDR3 loop spans 14 amino acids. V lost 1 base to trimming and J lost 6 bases; unmatched junction nucleotides: 5. Germline CDR1 and CDR2: SGHRS and YFSETQ. The CDR3 loop is CASSLPQGADGYTF. In DNA form, the CDR3 reads TGCGCCAGCAGCTTGCCCCAGGGGGCGGATGGCTACACCTTC.

This clonotype was observed a handful of times. This chain connects TRBV24-1 to TRBJ2-3, with TRBD1 matching 9 bases. J gave up 10 bases and V 9 bases, and 13 bases lay outside the gene matches. Germline V lookup: CDR1 KGHDR, CDR2 SFDVKD. The CDR3 spans 14 residues. CDR3 bases: TGTGCCACCGGGACAGGGTATGTTCCGTATCCGCAGTATTTT. Translated, it gives CATGTGYVPYPQYF.

This clonotype was seen a few times. CDR3 loop: CASFSGTGDQPQHF. The CDR3 region has the DNA TGTGCCAGCTTTTCCGGGACAGGGGATCAGCCCCAGCATTTT. The V and J genes are TRBV19 and TRBJ1-5; 10 bases fit TRBD1. V was clipped by 9 bases and J by 5 bases; unmatched bases: 7. Germline CDR1 and CDR2: LNHDA and SQIVND (reference sequence). The CDR3 runs 14 residues.

The rearrangement uses TRBV7-6 and TRBJ2-2; 9 nucleotides agree with TRBD1. With 5 bases clipped from V and 3 bases from J, the junction kept 7 bases outside the gene matches. Germline loops: CDR1 SGHVS, CDR2 FNYEAQ. This CDR3 has 16 amino acids. The CDR3 DNA reads TGTGCCAGCAGCGTAACAGGGGGCGCGGACACCGGGGAGCTGTTTTTT. The encoded protein is CASSVTGGADTGELFF.

The chain couples TRBV7-2 to TRBJ2-2; TRBD2 aligns across 8 bases. This CDR3 region has 15 residues. Trimming at V came to 2 bases and at J to 6 bases, leaving 5 bases not matched to a gene. The germline V gene encodes CDR1 SGHTA and CDR2 FQGNSA. CDR3 sequence reads: CASSLQGLDSGELFF. The DNA of the CDR3 is TGTGCCAGCAGCTTACAGGGACTAGATTCCGGGGAGCTGTTTTTT.

The V gene is TRBV29-1, the J gene TRBJ2-7; D is perhaps TRBD1 (5 bases). The germline V and J ends were trimmed by 1 base and 0 bases, with 10 bases remaining between them. The CDR3 spans 14 residues. Germline V gene lookup returns CDR1 SQVTM and CDR2 ANQGSEA. CDR3 coding DNA: TGCAGCGTTGAAGGGACAATGGGCTCCTACGAGCAGTACTTC. Translating it yields CSVEGTMGSYEQYF.

This clonotype has more than one count but fewer than ten. V gene TRBV6-2 or TRBV6-3 combines with J gene TRBJ2-7; D is unclear. Germline V CDR1 and CDR2: MNHEY, SVGEGT. The CDR3 loop spans 15 amino acids. V shed 2 bases and J shed 4 bases, with 15 bases lying between them. Here the CDR3 reads CASSYPYRTTYEQYF. The DNA of the CDR3 is TGTGCCAGCAGTTACCCGTACCGGACCACATACGAGCAGTACTTC.

This clonotype was seen a single time. The genes are TRBV2 and TRBJ1-4, with 9 nucleotides matching TRBD1. CDR1 is SNHLY and CDR2 is FYNNEI in the germline V gene. The CDR3 extends over 14 amino acids. The trim removed 6 bases at V and 7 bases at J, leaving 6 bases unmatched. For the CDR3, the DNA is TGTGCCAGCAGCTTTACAGGGGGCAGTGAAAAACTGTTTTTT. This codes for CASSFTGGSEKLFF.

This sequence joins TRBV12-5 and TRBJ1-2; D may be TRBD1 (5 bases). Germline CDR1 LGHNT, CDR2 FRNRAP. The V gene lost 6 bases and the J gene lost 2 bases, with 16 bases spanning the gap. The CDR3 is 15 amino acids. The CDR3 here is CASGPGPGSNYGYTF. The DNA of the CDR3 is TGTGCTAGTGGACCAGGGCCCGGGTCAAACTATGGCTACACCTTC.

The V and J genes are TRBV2 and TRBJ1-2, with D perhaps TRBD1 (6 bases). The germline V gene encodes CDR1 SNHLY and CDR2 FYNNEI. The CDR3 is 14 amino acids. The V and J ends lost 6 bases and 6 bases respectively, with 17 bases between them. The CDR3 nucleotides read TGTGCCAGCAGGCGGTACAGGGAGCCCGATGGCTACACCTTC. It specifies CASRRYREPDGYTF. Together with reference TRBV2 and TRBJ1-2, the CDR3 gives the full variable domain: EPEVTQTPSHQVTQMGQEVILRCVPISNHLYFYWYRQILGQKVEFLVSFYNNEISEKSEIFDDQFSVERPDGSNFTLKIRSTKLEDSAMYFCASRRYREPDGYTFGSGTRLTVV.

The V gene is TRBV20-1, the J gene TRBJ1-2, with 12 bases matching TRBD1. This CDR3 region has 16 residues. Per germline, CDR1 DFQATT and CDR2 SNEGSKA (reference sequence). V lost 0 bases, J lost 6 bases, and 8 bases stayed unmatched. For the CDR3, the DNA is TGCAGTGCTAGAGATTGGGACAGGGGGCTGGAGGATGGCTACACCTTC. This encodes CSARDWDRGLEDGYTF.

V usage is TRBV20-1 and J usage is TRBJ2-1; TRBD2 matches at 12 bases. Germline V gene lookup returns CDR1 DFQATT and CDR2 SNEGSKA (reference sequence). The CDR3 has 17 residues. The CDR3 coding sequence is TGCGCTGCGACTAGCGGGAGTGCGGCATCATCCTACAATGAGCAGTTCTTC. Protein: CAATSGSAASSYNEQFF.

This clonotype was observed a few times. This chain joins TRBV5-4 and TRBJ2-1; TRBD1 is a possible D gene (5 bases). CDR1 SGHNT and CDR2 YYREEE come from the germline V gene (reference sequence). V gave up 0 bases and J gave up 7 bases, with 14 bases separating them. CDR3 length: 15 amino acids. In nucleotides, the CDR3 is TGTGCCAGCAGCTTGGTCGTGGGGCCCGAAAATGAGCAGTTCTTC. This gives the protein CASSLVVGPENEQFF.

The rearrangement links TRBV27 to TRBJ1-2; D may be TRBD1 (6 bases). The CDR3 is made up of 13 amino acids. The V and J ends lost 7 bases and 6 bases respectively, with 15 bases between them. Germline V gives CDR1 MNHEY, CDR2 SMNVEV (reference sequence). CDR3 nucleotide sequence: TGTGCCAGCAAAGACAGGCCTTACGATGGCTACACCTTC. This gives the protein CASKDRPYDGYTF.

This clonotype turned up a few times. This sequence joins TRBV19 and TRBJ1-1; maybe TRBD1 (5 bases). V was pared by 1 base and J by 3 bases, with 9 bases between. This CDR3 region has 14 residues. CDR1 is LNHDA, CDR2 SQIVND, per germline (reference sequence). The CDR3 coding sequence is TGTGCCAGTAGTATAGTAGGGGACGACACTGAAGCTTTCTTT. The encoded protein is CASSIVGDDTEAFF.

The CDR3 reads CASSLGRDRVHEQFF. The CDR3, as DNA: TGTGCCAGCAGCTTAGGCCGGGACAGGGTTCATGAGCAGTTCTTC. The J gene is TRBJ2-1, the V gene TRBV7-3; 9 bases line up with TRBD1. The CDR3 totals 15 residues. Germline V gene sequence: CDR1 SGHTA, CDR2 FQGTGA. V trimming: 2 bases; J trimming: 8 bases; junction bases outside the gene matches: 7.

The gene calls are TRBV7-6 and TRBJ1-1; 8 nucleotides line up with TRBD1. In germline, CDR1 is SGHVS, CDR2 FNYEAQ. V shed 5 bases and J 4 bases; nucleotides not matched to a gene: 9. The CDR3 consists of 15 residues. The CDR3 region is CASSPWTGLSTEAFF. CDR3 bases: TGTGCCAGCAGCCCTTGGACAGGGTTAAGCACTGAAGCTTTCTTT.

The rearrangement uses TRBV20-1 and TRBJ2-5, with a possible D match to TRBD1 (6 bases). Germline V gene data show CDR1 as DFQATT and CDR2 as SNEGSKA (reference sequence). V was shortened by 3 bases and J by 5 bases, with 16 bases between the two germline ends. The CDR3 sequence is 14 residues long. CDR3 in amino acids: CSASGNREYETQYF. The CDR3 DNA reads TGCAGTGCTAGCGGGAACAGGGAGTACGAGACCCAGTACTTC.

This rearrangement joins TRBV7-9 to TRBJ2-7; 7 bases align to TRBD2. The V segment lost 0 bases and the J segment 2 bases; nucleotides outside the gene matches: 4. This CDR3 is 15 amino acids long. The germline gives CDR1 SEHNR, CDR2 FQNEAQ (reference sequence). The CDR3: CASSLAGGTAYEQYF. The CDR3 coding sequence is TGTGCCAGCAGCTTAGCCGGGGGGACTGCCTACGAGCAGTACTTC.

The CDR3 loop is CASSLGASGSPLHF. The CDR3 nucleotides read TGTGCCAGCAGTTTAGGGGCCTCGGGTTCACCCCTCCACTTT. The chain links TRBV12-3 or TRBV12-4 to TRBJ1-6, with unresolved D. Trimming pared 1 base from V and 9 bases from J, leaving 10 bases between. CDR3 size: 14 residues.

The chain uses TRBV12-3 or TRBV12-4 and TRBJ1-1; the match to TRBD1 covers 9 bases. The length of the CDR3 is 14 residues. V was pared by 5 bases and J by 4 bases, with 5 bases of the junction left unmatched. CDR3 in DNA: TGTGCCAGCAGTGTACAGGGGGCGACCACTGAAGCTTTCTTT. Protein sequence: CASSVQGATTEAFF.

This clonotype was detected a few times. The chain uses TRBV7-2 and TRBJ2-3; TRBD2 matches 8 bases. Germline trimming cut 4 bases from V and 2 bases from J; bases unmatched to any gene: 2. CDR3 length: 14 amino acids. CDR1 SGHTA and CDR2 FQGNSA come from the germline V gene. CDR3 nucleotides: TGTGCCAGCAGCTGGACTAGCACCACAGATACGCAGTATTTT. Translated, it gives CASSWTSTTDTQYF.

The chain combines TRBV19 with TRBJ1-1, with TRBD1 matching 9 bases. Trimming removed 8 bases from V and 1 base from J; junction bases left unmatched: 5. This CDR3 contains 14 residues. CDR1 is LNHDA and CDR2 is SQIVND in the germline V gene (reference sequence). The CDR3 DNA reads as TGTGCCAGTGACAGGGGGAGTTGGAACACTGAAGCTTTCTTT. The encoded protein is CASDRGSWNTEAFF.

The chain uses TRBV15 and TRBJ1-2, with D perhaps TRBD1 (5 bases). Trimming removed 0 bases from V and 4 bases from J, with 12 bases in between. Germline-derived CDR1 and CDR2 are LNHNV and YYDKDF (reference sequence). This CDR3 spans 15 amino acids. CDR3 sequence reads: CATSRDRGAGYGYTF. The DNA for the CDR3 is TGTGCCACCAGCAGAGATCGCGGGGCAGGCTATGGCTACACCTTC.

The rearrangement links TRBV29-1 to TRBJ2-5; TRBD2 aligns across 7 bases. V shed 1 base and J 5 bases; nucleotides not matched to a gene: 4. Germline V gene sequence: CDR1 SQVTM, CDR2 ANQGSEA. The CDR3 is 13 residues long. CDR3 in amino acids: CSVEGGSRETQYF. CDR3 sequence (DNA): TGCAGCGTTGAAGGCGGGAGTAGGGAGACCCAGTACTTC.